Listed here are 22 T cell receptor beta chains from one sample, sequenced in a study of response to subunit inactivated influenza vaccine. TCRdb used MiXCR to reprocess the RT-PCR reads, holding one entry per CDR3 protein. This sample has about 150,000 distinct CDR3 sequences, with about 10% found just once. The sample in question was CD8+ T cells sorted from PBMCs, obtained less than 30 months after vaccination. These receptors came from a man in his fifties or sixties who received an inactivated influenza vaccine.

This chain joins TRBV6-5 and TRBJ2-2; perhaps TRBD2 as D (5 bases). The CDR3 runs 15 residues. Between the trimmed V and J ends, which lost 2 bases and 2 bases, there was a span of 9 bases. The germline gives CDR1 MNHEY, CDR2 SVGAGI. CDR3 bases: TGTGCCAGCAGTTACGGCGGGCCTAACACCGGGGAGCTGTTTTTT. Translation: CASSYGGPNTGELFF.

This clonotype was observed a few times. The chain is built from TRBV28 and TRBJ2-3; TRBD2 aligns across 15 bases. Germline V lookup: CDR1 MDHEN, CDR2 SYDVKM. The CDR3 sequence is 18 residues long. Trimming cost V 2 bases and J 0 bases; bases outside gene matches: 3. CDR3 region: CASSLMGLAGGSTDTQYF. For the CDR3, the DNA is TGTGCCAGCAGTTTAATGGGACTAGCGGGGGGAAGCACAGATACGCAGTATTTT.

The CDR3 loop reads CASSSGASRGEQYF. The CDR3 DNA is TGTGCCAGCAGCTCCGGCGCTTCCCGTGGCGAGCAGTACTTC. V is TRBV13 and J is TRBJ2-7; D uncertain. Germline CDR1 PRHDT, CDR2 FYEKMQ (reference sequence). This CDR3 has 14 amino acids. Between the trimmed V and J ends, which lost 4 bases and 6 bases, there was a span of 16 bases. Filled out from reference TRBV13 and TRBJ2-7, the complete variable domain reads AAGVIQSPRHLIKEKRETATLKCYPIPRHDTVYWYQQGPGQDPQFLISFYEKMQSDKGSIPDRFSAQQFSDYHSELNMSSLELGDSALYFCASSSGASRGEQYFGPGTRLTVT.

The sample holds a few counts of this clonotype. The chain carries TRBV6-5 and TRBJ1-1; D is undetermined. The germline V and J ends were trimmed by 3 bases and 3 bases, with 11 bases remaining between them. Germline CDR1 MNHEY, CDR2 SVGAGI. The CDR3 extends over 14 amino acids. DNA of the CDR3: TGTGCCAGCAGTTATGGTTCGTGGGACACTGAAGCTTTCTTT. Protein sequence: CASSYGSWDTEAFF.

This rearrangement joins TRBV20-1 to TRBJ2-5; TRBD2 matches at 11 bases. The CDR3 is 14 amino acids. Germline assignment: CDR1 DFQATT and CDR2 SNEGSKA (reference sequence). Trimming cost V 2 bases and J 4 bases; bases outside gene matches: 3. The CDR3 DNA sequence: TGCAGTGCTAGACTAGCGGGGGGACGAGAGACCCAGTACTTC. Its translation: CSARLAGGRETQYF.

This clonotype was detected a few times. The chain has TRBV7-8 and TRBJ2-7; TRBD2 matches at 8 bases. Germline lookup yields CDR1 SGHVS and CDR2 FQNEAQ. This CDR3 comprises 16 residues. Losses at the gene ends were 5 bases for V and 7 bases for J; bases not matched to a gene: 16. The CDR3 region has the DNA TGTGCCAGCAGCGCTAGTCCGGGAGGGAATCTACGGGAGCAGTACTTC. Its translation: CASSASPGGNLREQYF. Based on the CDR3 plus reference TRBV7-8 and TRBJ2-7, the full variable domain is GAGVSQSPRYKVAKRGQDVALRCDPISGHVSLFWYQQALGQGPEFLTYFQNEAQLDKSGLPSDRFFAERPEGSVSTLKIQRTQQEDSAVYLCASSASPGGNLREQYFGPGTRLTVT.

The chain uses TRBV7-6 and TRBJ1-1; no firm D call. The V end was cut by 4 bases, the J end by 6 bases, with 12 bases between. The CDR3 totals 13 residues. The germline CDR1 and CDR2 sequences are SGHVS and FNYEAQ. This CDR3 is CASSYGAGSEAFF. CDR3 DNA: TGTGCCAGCAGCTACGGCGCAGGTTCTGAAGCTTTCTTT.

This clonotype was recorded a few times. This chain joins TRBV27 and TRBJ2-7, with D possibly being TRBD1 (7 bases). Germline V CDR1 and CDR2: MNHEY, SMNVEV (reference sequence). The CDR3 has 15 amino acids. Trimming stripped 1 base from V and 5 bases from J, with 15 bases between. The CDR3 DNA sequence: TGTGCCAGCAGTTTATTAGGCCAGGGGGGCGACGAGCAGTACTTC. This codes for CASSLLGQGGDEQYF.

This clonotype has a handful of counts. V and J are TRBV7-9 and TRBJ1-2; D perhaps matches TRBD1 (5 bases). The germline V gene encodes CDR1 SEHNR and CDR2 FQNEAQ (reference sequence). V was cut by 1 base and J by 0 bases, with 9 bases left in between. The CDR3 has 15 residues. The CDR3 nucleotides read TGTGCCAGCAGCTTAGAAGGGGTAGCTAACTATGGCTACACCTTC. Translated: CASSLEGVANYGYTF.

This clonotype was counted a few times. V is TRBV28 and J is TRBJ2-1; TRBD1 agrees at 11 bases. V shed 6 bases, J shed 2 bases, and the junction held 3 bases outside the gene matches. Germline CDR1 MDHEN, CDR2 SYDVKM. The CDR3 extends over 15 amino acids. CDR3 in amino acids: CASSQGQGAYNEQFF. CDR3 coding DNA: TGTGCCAGCAGCCAGGGACAGGGGGCCTACAATGAGCAGTTCTTC.

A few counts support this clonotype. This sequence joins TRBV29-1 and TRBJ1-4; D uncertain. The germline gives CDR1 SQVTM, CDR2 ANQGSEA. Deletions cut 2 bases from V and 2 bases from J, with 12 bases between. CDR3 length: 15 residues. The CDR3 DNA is TGCAGCGTTGAAAAGGGAACAGAGACTAATGAAAAACTGTTTTTT. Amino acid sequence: CSVEKGTETNEKLFF.

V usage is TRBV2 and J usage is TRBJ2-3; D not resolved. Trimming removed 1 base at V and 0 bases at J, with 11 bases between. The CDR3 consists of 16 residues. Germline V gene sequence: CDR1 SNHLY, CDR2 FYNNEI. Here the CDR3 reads CASSEEVYLSTDTQYF. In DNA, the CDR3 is TGTGCCAGCAGTGAAGAAGTCTACTTAAGCACAGATACGCAGTATTTT.

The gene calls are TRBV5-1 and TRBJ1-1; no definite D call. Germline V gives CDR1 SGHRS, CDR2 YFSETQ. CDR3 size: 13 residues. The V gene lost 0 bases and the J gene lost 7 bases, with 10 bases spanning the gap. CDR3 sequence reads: CASSLAGSSEAFF. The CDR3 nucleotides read TGCGCCAGCAGCTTGGCAGGTTCCAGTGAAGCTTTCTTT.

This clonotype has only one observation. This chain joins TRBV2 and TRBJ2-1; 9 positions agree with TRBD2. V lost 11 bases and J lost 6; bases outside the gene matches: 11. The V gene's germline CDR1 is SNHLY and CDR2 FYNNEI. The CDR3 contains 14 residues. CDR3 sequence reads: CARTRLAGINEQFF. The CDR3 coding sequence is TGTGCCCGCACTAGGCTAGCGGGAATCAATGAGCAGTTCTTC.

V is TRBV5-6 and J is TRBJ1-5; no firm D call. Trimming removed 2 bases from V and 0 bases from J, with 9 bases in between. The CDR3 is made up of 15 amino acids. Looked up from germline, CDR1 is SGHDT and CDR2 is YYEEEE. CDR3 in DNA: TGTGCCAGCAGCTTAAGCGTTTTTAGCAATCAGCCCCAGCATTTT. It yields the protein CASSLSVFSNQPQHF. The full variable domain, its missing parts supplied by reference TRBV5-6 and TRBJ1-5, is DAGVTQSPTHLIKTRGQQVTLRCSPKSGHDTVSWYQQALGQGPQFIFQYYEEEERQRGNFPDRFSGHQFPNYSSELNVNALLLGDSALYLCASSLSVFSNQPQHFGDGTRLSIL.

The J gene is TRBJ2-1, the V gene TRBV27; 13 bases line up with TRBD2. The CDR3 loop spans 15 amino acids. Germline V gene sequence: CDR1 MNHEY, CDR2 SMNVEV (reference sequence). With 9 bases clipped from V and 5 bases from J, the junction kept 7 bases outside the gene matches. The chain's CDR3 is CASSTGTSGNNEQFF. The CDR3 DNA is TGTGCCAGTTCGACCGGGACTAGCGGGAACAATGAGCAGTTCTTC.

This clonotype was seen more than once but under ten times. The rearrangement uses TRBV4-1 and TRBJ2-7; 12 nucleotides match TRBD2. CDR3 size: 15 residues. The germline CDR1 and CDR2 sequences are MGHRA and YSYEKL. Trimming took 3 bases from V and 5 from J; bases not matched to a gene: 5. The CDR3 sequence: CASSHLAGGNNEQYF. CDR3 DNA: TGCGCCAGCAGCCACCTAGCGGGGGGGAACAACGAGCAGTACTTC.

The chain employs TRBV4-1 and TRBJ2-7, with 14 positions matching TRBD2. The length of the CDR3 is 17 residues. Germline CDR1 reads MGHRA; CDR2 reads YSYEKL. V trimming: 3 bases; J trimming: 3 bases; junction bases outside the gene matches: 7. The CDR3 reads CASSQQPGLAGVYEQYF. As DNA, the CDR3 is TGCGCCAGCAGCCAGCAACCGGGACTAGCGGGGGTCTACGAGCAGTACTTC.

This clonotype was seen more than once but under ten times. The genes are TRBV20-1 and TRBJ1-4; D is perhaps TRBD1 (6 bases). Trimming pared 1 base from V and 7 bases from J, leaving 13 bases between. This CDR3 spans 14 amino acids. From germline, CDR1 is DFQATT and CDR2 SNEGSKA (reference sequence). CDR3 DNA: TGCAGTGCTAGAGGAGAGGGGGACTTTGAAAAACTGTTTTTT. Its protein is CSARGEGDFEKLFF.

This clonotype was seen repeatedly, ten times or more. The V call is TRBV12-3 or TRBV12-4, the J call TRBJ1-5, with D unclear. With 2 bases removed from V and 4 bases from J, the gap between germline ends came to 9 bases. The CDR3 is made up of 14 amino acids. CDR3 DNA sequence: TGTGCCAGCAGTTTATATGGGGAAAATCAGCCCCAGCATTTT. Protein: CASSLYGENQPQHF.

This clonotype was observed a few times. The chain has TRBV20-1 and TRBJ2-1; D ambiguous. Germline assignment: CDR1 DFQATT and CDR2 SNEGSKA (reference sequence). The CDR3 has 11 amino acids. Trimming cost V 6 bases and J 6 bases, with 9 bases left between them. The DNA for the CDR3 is TGCAGTGCCACCCCCCTCAATGAGCAGTTCTTC. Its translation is CSATPLNEQFF.

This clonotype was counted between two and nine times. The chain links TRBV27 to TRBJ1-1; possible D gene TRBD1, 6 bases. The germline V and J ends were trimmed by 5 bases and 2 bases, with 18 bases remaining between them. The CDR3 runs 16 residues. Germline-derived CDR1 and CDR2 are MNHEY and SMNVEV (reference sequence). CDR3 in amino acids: CASSTGGGRGNTEAFF. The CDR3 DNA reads TGTGCCAGCAGTACGGGGGGGGGCAGGGGTAACACTGAAGCTTTCTTT.